This T cell receptor (beta chain) was sequenced in a study of T cells after yellow fever vaccination. CDR1 is SGHRS, CDR2 YFSETQ, per germline. This CDR3 spans 14 amino acids. V lost 5 bases, J lost 6 bases, and 17 bases lay in between. Each CDR3 protein is one row after TCRdb ran MiXCR on the 5' RACE reads. The data show about 300,000 distinct CDR3 sequences, less than 9.5% seen once. This clonotype occurred a few times. This sequence originates from a man aged 18 to 29 who received the YFV17D yellow fever vaccine. Specimen: CD4+ T cells sorted from PBMCs, collected 5 days after the yellow fever booster vaccination. J is TRBJ1-2 and V is TRBV5-1; D is possibly TRBD1 (6 bases). CDR3 nucleotides: TGCGCCAGCAGTTGGCAGGGGCTTCGTGATGGCTACACCTTC. This codes for CASSWQGLRDGYTF.